This T cell receptor (beta chain) was profiled in a study of molecular identifiers for immune sequencing clone quantification (dated by TCRdb to 2016 to 2018). In the study overall: In a replicate experiment, RNA from around 20,000 or 100,000 naive CD8 T cells was split into five aliquots, four of which were sequenced. The study was a methods study using CD8 T cells to benchmark molecular-identifier clustering-based TCR repertoire sequencing (MIDCIRS) and TCR RNA copy counting.

Libraries of naive CD8 T cells were built from anywhere between about 18,000 and 1,000,000 sorted cells, with 10%, 30% or 50% of the purified RNA used. Naive CD8 T cells were FACS-sorted as CD8+CD4-CCR7+CD45RA+ on a BD FACSAria II into RLT Plus buffer. Detection sensitivity was tested by spiking Jurkat RNA equal to roughly ten TCR copies' worth into samples containing roughly 19,000-1,100,000 naive CD8 T cells. Enrichment of CD8 T cells was done with RosetteSep CD8+ T Cell Enrichment Cocktail plus Ficoll-Paque, and ACK red cell lysis came afterward. On this clonotype itself: No antigen is known for it. This may be a read error: a much more frequent sequence differs by one nucleotide.

Libraries were made using PCR. Sequencing was carried out with an Illumina HiSeq 4000. Preparation of bulk TCR libraries followed a previously described approach, with the TCR primers listed in Table S5. Purification of total RNA was performed with the Qiagen AllPrep DNA/RNA kit. Before analysis, reads from multiple sequencing runs of one library were combined. The source study handled its data this way. Reads were retained only if an exact TCR constant sequence was present, and the retained reads were trimmed to 150 nt and grouped according to their 12-nt molecular barcodes. Reads within each barcode group were sub-clustered using a 15% Levenshtein threshold, and quality-weighted consensus sequences were constructed for each RNA molecule. Non-functional sequences were excluded, and lower-count sequences lying one edit away from another sequence were also excluded. Based on fitting two negative binomial distributions, any barcode sub-cluster with under 20% of the maximum read count was discarded. The raw public reads went through TCRdb reprocessing: fastp at Q25, MiXCR clone calling, in-frame beta chains kept. Each record represents a unique CDR3 protein, reported with the most common genes and DNA among its rows. It is TCRdb's table, rather than the study itself, that gives the V and J calls and clone size. A total of about half a million distinct CDR3 sequences appear in this sample, about 21% of them only once. Together, the top ten hold approximately 0.8% of the sample.

Overall study results and their limits: In CMV-specific effector cells, clones with more than 20 RNA copies accounted for over 97% of molecules, whereas in naive cells such clones accounted for under 1%. Modeling estimated about three recovered TCR RNA copies per cell, compared with approximately 9.5 by digital PCR, which implies around 33% capture efficiency. Spiked-in Jurkat TCR RNA equivalent to a single cell was reported to be detectable even among over 800,000 naive CD8 T cells. Identical TCR molecules sharing a barcode could cause highly expanded clone sizes to be underestimated. When barcode sub-clustering was not used, chimeric consensus sequences inflated TCR diversity, with chimeras reaching as high as 47%. The naive libraries included spiked-in Jurkat TCR RNA (10 copies' worth), and this Jurkat TCR RNA is not part of the donor repertoire.

From its cysteine to its phenylalanine, the CDR3 spans 15 amino acids. Only CDR3 DNA is held: 45 bases, read in frame from base 1. CDR1 and CDR2 are drawn from the germline V gene: MNHEY, SVGEGT. The trim is 9 bases for V and 2 bases for J, with a gap of 17 bases between the germline ends. This chain joins TRBV6-2 or TRBV6-3 to TRBJ1-5; the best D guess is TRBD1, with 5 bases matching. This sequence originates from a human donor in good health. Some libraries in this study had Jurkat cell RNA spiked in. The sequencing input was naive CD8+ T cells from blood, with Jurkat cell RNA spiked in. Per the publication, the cell subset or site label means: FACS-sorted CD8+CD4-CCR7+CD45RA+ naive T cells. Here is the DNA: TGTGCCAGTGGGGACGGCCCATGGGGCAATCAGCCCCAGCATTTT. Its protein is CASGDGPWGNQPQHF.